These 8 T cell receptor beta chains were all obtained from the same sample, sequenced in a study of OX40 agonist ivuxolimab in advanced cancers. The library was made by the immunoSEQ multiplex PCR assay. TCRdb stores this immuneACCESS table with in-frame sequences only. Part of the clones is absent; in the studies checked, under half of the shortfall reflects unresolved V genes, and no reason is known for the rest. This sample has 60,000 to 70,000 clones in its table, and around 90% of those were observed once. Approximately 2% of the sample comes from the top ten. The sequenced sample was CD4+ or CD8+ T cells sorted from blood, obtained in a trial of the OX40 agonist ivuxolimab. All receptors derive from an adult with an advanced solid tumor such as melanoma, head and neck, liver or kidney cancer.

This chain uses TRBV27 with TRBJ1-1; a weak D match, TRBD1 (6 bases). Germline lookup yields CDR1 MNHEY and CDR2 SMNVEV (reference sequence). This CDR3 is 14 amino acids long. The V and J ends lost 6 bases and 3 bases respectively, with 14 bases between them. This CDR3 is CASSPHREYTEAFF. The CDR3 DNA is TGTGCCAGCAGCCCTCACAGGGAGTACACTGAAGCTTTCTTT.

The chain couples TRBV6-8 to TRBJ2-5; 9 nucleotides match TRBD2. The CDR3 consists of 15 residues. J was trimmed by 2 bases and V by 2 bases; bases with no gene match: 3. CDR1 MNHGY and CDR2 SAAAGT come from the germline V gene. The DNA for the CDR3 is TGTGCCAGCAGTTACCTAGCGGGAACACAAGAGACCCAGTACTTC. Translation gives CASSYLAGTQETQYF.

V is TRBV7-3 and J is TRBJ2-3; tentatively, D is TRBD1 (6 bases). The CDR3 consists of 14 residues. The germline V gene encodes CDR1 SGHTA and CDR2 FQGTGA. V was pared by 2 bases and J by 0 bases, with 6 bases between. The CDR3 loop reads CASSLGQSTDTQYF. The CDR3 DNA reads TGTGCCAGCAGCTTAGGACAGAGCACAGATACGCAGTATTTT.

The V gene is TRBV5-1, the J gene TRBJ1-6, with D perhaps matching TRBD1 (5 bases). The CDR3 covers 14 residues. V was trimmed by 4 bases and J by 7 bases, leaving 12 bases between them. Germline CDR1 and CDR2: SGHRS and YFSETQ. CDR3 nucleotides: TGCGCCAGCAGCCCAGACAGTCCGAATTCACCCCTCCACTTT. Protein product: CASSPDSPNSPLHF.

The gene calls are TRBV5-1 and TRBJ2-7, with unresolved D. The CDR3 totals 15 residues. V was shortened by 0 bases and J by 0 bases, with 10 bases between the two germline ends. CDR1 SGHRS and CDR2 YFSETQ come from the germline V gene. Here the CDR3 DNA reads TGCGCCAGCAGCTTGGGGGGTTCCGGCTCCTACGAGCAGTACTTC. It translates to CASSLGGSGSYEQYF.

The J gene is TRBJ1-6, the V gene TRBV29-1; D unresolved. Deletions cut 5 bases from V and 0 bases from J, with 5 bases between. CDR3 length: 13 residues. CDR1 and CDR2 from the germline V gene are SQVTM and ANQGSEA. The CDR3 loop is CSVRSSYNSPLHF. The CDR3 DNA follows: TGCAGCGTTAGGAGCTCCTATAATTCACCCCTCCACTTT.

The J gene is TRBJ2-3, the V gene TRBV28; a weak D match, TRBD2 (5 bases). Between the trimmed V and J ends, which lost 4 bases and 2 bases, there was a span of 16 bases. There are 16 residues in the CDR3. From germline, CDR1 is MDHEN and CDR2 SYDVKM. CDR3 sequence (DNA): TGTGCCAGCAGTTCAAGTAAGGCGGACTCCACAGATACGCAGTATTTT. This translates into CASSSSKADSTDTQYF. The complete variable domain, with remaining parts taken from reference TRBV28 and TRBJ2-3, reads DVKVTQSSRYLVKRTGEKVFLECVQDMDHENMFWYRQDPGLGLRLIYFSYDVKMKEKGDIPEGYSVSREKKERFSLILESASTNQTSMYLCASSSSKADSTDTQYFGPGTRLTVL.

J is TRBJ2-5 and V is TRBV7-9; D is possibly TRBD1 or TRBD2 (5 bases each). This CDR3 region has 13 residues. Germline CDR1 and CDR2: SEHNR and FQNEAQ (reference sequence). The V end was cut by 1 base, the J end by 6 bases, with 9 bases between. The CDR3: CASSLEGRQTQYF. The CDR3 nucleotides are TGTGCCAGCAGCTTAGAGGGACGTCAGACCCAGTACTTC.